The TCR beta chain described here comes from a study of PD-1 blockade in classical Hodgkin lymphoma. Some clones are missing from TCRdb's copy, which holds only in-frame ones; the method was immunoSEQ multiplex PCR. The data show roughly 140,000 clones, approximately 80% seen once. All the patients suffered relapse after autologous stem cell transplantation, and brentuximab vedotin exposure differed. V shed 5 bases and J 2 bases; nucleotides not matched to a gene: 6. Germline V lookup: CDR1 MNHNY, CDR2 SVGAGI (reference sequence). This CDR3 is 14 amino acids long. This receptor was identified in a human donor with classical Hodgkin lymphoma. The sample consisted of peripheral blood mononuclear cells (PBMCs), taken before the second cycle of nivolumab. The rearrangement links TRBV6-6 to TRBJ2-7, with 7 bases aligning to TRBD1. In DNA, the CDR3 is TGTGCCAGCAGTCCGAGACAGGGACCCTACGAGCAGTACTTC. Translated, it gives CASSPRQGPYEQYF.